A single sample is the source of the 3 T cell receptor beta chains below, sequenced in a study of blood T cells in healthy people across ages. For the second PCR, which ran for about 7 to 11 cycles, a sample-barcoded 5' primer and a J-beta primer mix were used. TCRdb processed the 5' RACE reads anew with MiXCR; each CDR3 protein has one entry. The sample holds 700,000 or so distinct CDR3 sequences; roughly two fifths are singletons and the top ten take approximately 31%. The sequencing input was blood. Every receptor here comes from a man aged 80 or over in good health.

This clonotype has just a few counts. This chain connects TRBV5-1 to TRBJ2-5, with 10 bases lining up with TRBD2. The J segment lost 7 bases and the V segment lost 4 bases, leaving 13 bases of the junction unmatched. Germline values: CDR1 SGHRS, CDR2 YFSETQ. CDR3 size: 16 residues. CDR3 loop: CASSAFAAGGPGTQYF. Written as DNA, the CDR3 is TGCGCCAGCAGCGCCTTCGCAGCGGGAGGGCCCGGGACCCAGTACTTC.

The V and J genes are TRBV6-5 and TRBJ2-5; the match to TRBD2 covers 14 bases. Unmatched junction bases numbered 3, after V lost 2 bases and J lost 1 base. The CDR3 consists of 17 residues. CDR1 and CDR2 from the germline V gene are MNHEY and SVGAGI. The CDR3 spells CASSYNGLAGGQETQYF. CDR3 bases: TGTGCCAGCAGTTACAACGGACTAGCGGGGGGCCAAGAGACCCAGTACTTC.

A word on this clonotype: A read error may explain this, as a much larger clone is one base away. Here the CDR3 DNA reads TGTACCAGCAGCGCCGGGATCCAAGAGACCCAGTACTTC. Residues: CTSSAGIQETQYF. The rearrangement uses TRBV9 and TRBJ2-5; possibly TRBD2 for D (5 bases). The germline V gene encodes CDR1 SGDLS and CDR2 YYNGEE. The CDR3 covers 13 residues.